This T cell receptor (beta chain) originates from a study of blood T cell repertoires in COVID-19. Looking at the study overall: The United States, Italy and Spain supplied acute and convalescent COVID-19 samples. T cells, B-cell-depleted T cells, or PBMCs provided the cDNA or gDNA that served as material.

Repertoires were generated with immunoSEQ multiplex PCR, while TCRdb's copy carries only in-frame clones and drops some. Of over 150,000 clones in the sample, about 84% are singletons; the top ten hold around 6.8%. This CDR3 contains 15 residues. V gave up 2 bases and J gave up 4 bases, with 13 bases separating them. Germline CDR1 and CDR2: SGDLS and YYNGEE. The chain employs TRBV9 and TRBJ2-1; TRBD1 is a possible D gene (6 bases). This sequence was found in a human donor in a cohort sampled during active COVID-19. The material sequenced was peripheral blood. The DNA for the CDR3 is TGTGCCAGCAGCGTCGACGGGGACAATTACAATGAGCAGTTCTTC. Protein sequence: CASSVDGDNYNEQFF. Complete variable domain (other parts from reference TRBV9 and TRBJ2-1): DSGVTQTPKHLITATGQRVTLRCSPRSGDLSVYWYQQSLDQGLQFLIQYYNGEERAKGNILERFSAQQFPDLHSELNLSSLELGDSALYFCASSVDGDNYNEQFFGPGTRLTVL.